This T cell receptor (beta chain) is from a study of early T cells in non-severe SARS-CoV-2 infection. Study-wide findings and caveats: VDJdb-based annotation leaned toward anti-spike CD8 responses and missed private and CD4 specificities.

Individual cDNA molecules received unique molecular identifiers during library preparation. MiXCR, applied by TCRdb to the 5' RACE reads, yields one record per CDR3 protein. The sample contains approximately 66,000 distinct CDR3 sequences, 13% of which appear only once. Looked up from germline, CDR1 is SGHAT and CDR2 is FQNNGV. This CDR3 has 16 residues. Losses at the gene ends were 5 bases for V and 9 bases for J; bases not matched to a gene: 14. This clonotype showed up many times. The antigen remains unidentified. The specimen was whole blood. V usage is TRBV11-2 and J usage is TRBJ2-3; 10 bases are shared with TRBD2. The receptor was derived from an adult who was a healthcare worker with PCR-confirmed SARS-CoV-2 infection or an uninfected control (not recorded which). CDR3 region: CASSPPWIAGGSTQYF. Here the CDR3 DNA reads TGTGCCAGCAGCCCCCCCTGGATAGCGGGGGGTAGCACGCAGTATTTT.